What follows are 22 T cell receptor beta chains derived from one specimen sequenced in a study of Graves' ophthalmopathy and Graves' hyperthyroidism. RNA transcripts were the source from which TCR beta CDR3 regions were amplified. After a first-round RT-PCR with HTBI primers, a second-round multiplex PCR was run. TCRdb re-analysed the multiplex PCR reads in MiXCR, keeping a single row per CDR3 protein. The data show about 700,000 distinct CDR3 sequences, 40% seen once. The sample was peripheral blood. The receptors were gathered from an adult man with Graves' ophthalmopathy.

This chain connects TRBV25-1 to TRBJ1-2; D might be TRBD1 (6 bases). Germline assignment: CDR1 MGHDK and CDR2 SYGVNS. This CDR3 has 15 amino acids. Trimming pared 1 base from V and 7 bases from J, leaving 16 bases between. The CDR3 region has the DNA TGTGCCAGCAGTGAATTAGACACAGGGAGGTCTGGCTACACCTTC. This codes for CASSELDTGRSGYTF.

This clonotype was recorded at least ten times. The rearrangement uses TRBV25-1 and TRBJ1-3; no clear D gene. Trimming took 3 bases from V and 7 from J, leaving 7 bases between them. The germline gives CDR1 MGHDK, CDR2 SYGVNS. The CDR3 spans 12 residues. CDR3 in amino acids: CASSDFGNTIYF. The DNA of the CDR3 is TGTGCCAGCAGTGATTTTGGGAACACCATATATTTT.

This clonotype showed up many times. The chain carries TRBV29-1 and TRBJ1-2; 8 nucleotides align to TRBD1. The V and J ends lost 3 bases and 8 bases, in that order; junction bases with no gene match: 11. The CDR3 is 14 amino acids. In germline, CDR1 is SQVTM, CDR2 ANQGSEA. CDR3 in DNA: TGCAGCGTTGAGATTGGACAGGGCCCCCTCGGCTACACCTTC. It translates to CSVEIGQGPLGYTF.

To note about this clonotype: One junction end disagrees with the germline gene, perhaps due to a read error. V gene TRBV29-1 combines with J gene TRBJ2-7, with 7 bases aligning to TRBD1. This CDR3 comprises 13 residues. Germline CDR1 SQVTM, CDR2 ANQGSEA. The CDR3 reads CSVGTGGIGELYF. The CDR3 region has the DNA TGCAGCGTTGGGACAGGTGGGATCGGGGAGCTGTACTTC.

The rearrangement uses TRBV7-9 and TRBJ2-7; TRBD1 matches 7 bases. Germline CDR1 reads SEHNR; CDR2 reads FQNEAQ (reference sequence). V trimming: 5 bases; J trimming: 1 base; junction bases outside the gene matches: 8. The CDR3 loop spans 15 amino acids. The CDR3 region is CASSQQGTASYEQYF. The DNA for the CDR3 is TGTGCCAGCAGCCAACAGGGGACGGCTTCCTACGAGCAGTACTTC.

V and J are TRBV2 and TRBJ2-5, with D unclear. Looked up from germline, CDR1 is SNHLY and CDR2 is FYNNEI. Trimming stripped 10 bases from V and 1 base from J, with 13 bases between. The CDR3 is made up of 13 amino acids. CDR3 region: CATTRAGQETQYF. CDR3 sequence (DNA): TGTGCCACCACCCGGGCAGGCCAAGAGACCCAGTACTTC.

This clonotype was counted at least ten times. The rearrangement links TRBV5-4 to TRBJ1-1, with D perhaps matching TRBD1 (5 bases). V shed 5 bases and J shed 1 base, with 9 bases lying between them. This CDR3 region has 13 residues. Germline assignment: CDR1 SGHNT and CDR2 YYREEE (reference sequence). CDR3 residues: CASRQGQNTEAFF. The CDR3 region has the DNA TGTGCCAGCAGGCAGGGCCAGAACACTGAAGCTTTCTTT.

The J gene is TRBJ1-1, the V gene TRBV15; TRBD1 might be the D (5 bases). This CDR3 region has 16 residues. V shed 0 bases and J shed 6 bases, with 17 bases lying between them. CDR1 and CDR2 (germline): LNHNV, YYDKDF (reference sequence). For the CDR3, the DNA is TGTGCCACCAGCAGAGAGGGTGGCGGGGGTTGGGCTGAAGCTTTCTTT. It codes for CATSREGGGGWAEAFF. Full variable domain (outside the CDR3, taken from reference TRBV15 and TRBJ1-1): DAMVIQNPRYQVTQFGKPVTLSCSQTLNHNVMYWYQQKSSQAPKLLFHYYDKDFNNEADTPDNFQSRRPNTSFCFLDIRSPGLGDTAMYLCATSREGGGGWAEAFFGQGTRLTVV.

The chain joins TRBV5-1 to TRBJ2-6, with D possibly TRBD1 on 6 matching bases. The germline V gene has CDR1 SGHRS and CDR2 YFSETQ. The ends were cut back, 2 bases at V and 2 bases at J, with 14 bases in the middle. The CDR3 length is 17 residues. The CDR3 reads CASSFGQRIPGANVLTF. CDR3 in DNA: TGCGCCAGCAGCTTTGGACAGCGAATACCTGGGGCCAACGTCCTGACTTTC.

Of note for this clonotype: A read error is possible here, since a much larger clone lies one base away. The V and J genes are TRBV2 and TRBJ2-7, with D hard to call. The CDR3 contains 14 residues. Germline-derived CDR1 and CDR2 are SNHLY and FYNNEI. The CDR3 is CAGSDTAPAYEQYF. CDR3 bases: TGTGCCGGCAGTGACACGGCGCCAGCCTACGAGCAGTACTTC. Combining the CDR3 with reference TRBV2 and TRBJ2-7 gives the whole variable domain EPEVTQTPSHQVTQMGQEVILRCVPISNHLYFYWYRQILGQKVEFLVSFYNNEISEKSEIFDDQFSVERPDGSNFTLKIRSTKLEDSAMYFCAGSDTAPAYEQYFGPGTRLTVT.

CDR3 residues: CASTTDRTNTEAFF. The CDR3 DNA is TGTGCCAGCACTACCGACAGGACCAACACTGAAGCTTTCTTT. The chain uses TRBV12-3 or TRBV12-4 and TRBJ1-1; weak D call: TRBD1 (6 bases). The CDR3 loop spans 14 amino acids. V lost 7 bases to trimming and J lost 2 bases, with 14 bases between them.

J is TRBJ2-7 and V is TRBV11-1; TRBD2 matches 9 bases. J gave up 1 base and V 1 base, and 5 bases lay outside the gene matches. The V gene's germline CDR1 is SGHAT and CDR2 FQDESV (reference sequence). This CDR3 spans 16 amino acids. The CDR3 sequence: CASSLGGSGGSYEQYF. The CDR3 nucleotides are TGTGCCAGCAGCTTAGGTGGTAGCGGGGGTTCCTACGAGCAGTACTTC.

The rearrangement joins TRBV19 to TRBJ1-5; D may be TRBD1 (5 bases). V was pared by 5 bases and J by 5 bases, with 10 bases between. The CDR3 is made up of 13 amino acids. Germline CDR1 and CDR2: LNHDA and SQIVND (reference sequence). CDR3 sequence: CASSEDTHQPQHF. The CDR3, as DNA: TGTGCCAGTAGTGAGGACACCCATCAGCCCCAGCATTTT.

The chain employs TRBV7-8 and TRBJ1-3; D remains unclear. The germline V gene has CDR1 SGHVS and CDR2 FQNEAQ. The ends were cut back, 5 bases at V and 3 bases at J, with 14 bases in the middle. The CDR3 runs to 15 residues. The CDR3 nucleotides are TGTGCCAGCAGCCCCTATGCGGACGGTGGAAACACCATATATTTT. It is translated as CASSPYADGGNTIYF.

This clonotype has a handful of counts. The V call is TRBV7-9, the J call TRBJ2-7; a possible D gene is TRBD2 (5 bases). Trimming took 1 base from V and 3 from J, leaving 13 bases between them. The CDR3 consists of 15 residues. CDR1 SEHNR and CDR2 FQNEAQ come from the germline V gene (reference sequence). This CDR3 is CASSLGGASNYEQYF. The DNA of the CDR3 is TGTGCCAGCAGCTTAGGGGGAGCTAGCAACTACGAGCAGTACTTC.

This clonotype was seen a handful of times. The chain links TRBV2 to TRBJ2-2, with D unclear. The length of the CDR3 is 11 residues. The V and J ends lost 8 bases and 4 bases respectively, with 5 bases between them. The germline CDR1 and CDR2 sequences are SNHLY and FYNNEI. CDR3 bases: TGTGCCAGCGCTTTCACCGGGGAGCTGTTTTTT. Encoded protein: CASAFTGELFF.

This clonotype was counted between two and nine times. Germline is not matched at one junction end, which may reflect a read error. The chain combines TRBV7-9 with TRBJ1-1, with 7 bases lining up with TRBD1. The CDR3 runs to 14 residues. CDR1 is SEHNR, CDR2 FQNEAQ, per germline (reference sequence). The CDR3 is CASSPARGGTEAFF. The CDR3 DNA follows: TGCGCCAGCAGCCCGGCCAGGGGGGGGACTGAAGCTTTCTTT.

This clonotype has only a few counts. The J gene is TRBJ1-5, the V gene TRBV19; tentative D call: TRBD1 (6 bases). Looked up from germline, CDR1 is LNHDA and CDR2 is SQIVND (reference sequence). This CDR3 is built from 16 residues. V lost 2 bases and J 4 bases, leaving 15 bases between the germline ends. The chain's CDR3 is CASSIHTGTLNQPQHF. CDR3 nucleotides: TGTGCCAGTAGTATACATACAGGGACCCTAAATCAGCCCCAGCATTTT.

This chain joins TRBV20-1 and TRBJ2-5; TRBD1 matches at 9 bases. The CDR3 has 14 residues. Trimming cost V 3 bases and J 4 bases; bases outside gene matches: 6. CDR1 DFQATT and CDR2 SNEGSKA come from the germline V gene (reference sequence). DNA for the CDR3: TGCAGTGCTAGGGAGACAGGGGGACGAGAGACCCAGTACTTC. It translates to CSARETGGRETQYF.

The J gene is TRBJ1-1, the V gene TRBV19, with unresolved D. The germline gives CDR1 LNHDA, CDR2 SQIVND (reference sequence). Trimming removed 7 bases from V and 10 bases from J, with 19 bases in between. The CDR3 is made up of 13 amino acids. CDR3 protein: CASTLELGGRAFF. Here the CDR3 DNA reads TGTGCCAGTACCCTAGAACTGGGAGGGAGAGCTTTCTTT. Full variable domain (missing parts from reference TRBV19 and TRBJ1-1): DGGITQSPKYLFRKEGQNVTLSCEQNLNHDAMYWYRQDPGQGLRLIYYSQIVNDFQKGDIAEGYSVSREKKESFPLTVTSAQKNPTAFYLCASTLELGGRAFFGQGTRLTVV.

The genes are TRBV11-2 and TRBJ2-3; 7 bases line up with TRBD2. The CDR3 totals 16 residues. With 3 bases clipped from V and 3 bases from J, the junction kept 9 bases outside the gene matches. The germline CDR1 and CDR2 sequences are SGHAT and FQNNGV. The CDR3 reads CASSLGGGPSTDTQYF. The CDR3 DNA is TGTGCCAGCAGCTTGGGGGGAGGGCCCTCGACAGATACGCAGTATTTT.

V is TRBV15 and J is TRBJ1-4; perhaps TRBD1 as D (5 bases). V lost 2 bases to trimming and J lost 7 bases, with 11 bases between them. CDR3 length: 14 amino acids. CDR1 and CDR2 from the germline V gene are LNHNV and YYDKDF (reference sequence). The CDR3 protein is CATSRPGAGEKLFF. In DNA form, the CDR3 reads TGTGCCACCAGCAGACCCGGGGCAGGTGAAAAACTGTTTTTT.